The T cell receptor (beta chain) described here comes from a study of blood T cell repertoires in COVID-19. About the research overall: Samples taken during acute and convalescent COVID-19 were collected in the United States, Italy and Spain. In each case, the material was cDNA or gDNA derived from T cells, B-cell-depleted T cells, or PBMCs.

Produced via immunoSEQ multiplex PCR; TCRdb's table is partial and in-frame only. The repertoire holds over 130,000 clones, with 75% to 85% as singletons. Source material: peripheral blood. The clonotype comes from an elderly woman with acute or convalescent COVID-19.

The CDR3, as DNA: TGTGCCAGCTCACCTACGGGACTAGCGTACTACGAGCAGTACTTC. Amino acids: CASSPTGLAYYEQYF. The gene calls are TRBV18 and TRBJ2-7; 10 nucleotides line up with TRBD2. Germline loops: CDR1 KGHSH, CDR2 LQKENI. CDR3 size: 15 residues. The V and J ends lost 3 bases and 3 bases, in that order; junction bases with no gene match: 5. The whole variable domain, filled in from reference TRBV18 and TRBJ2-7, reads NAGVMQNPRHLVRRRGQEARLRCSPMKGHSHVYWYRQLPEEGLKFMVYLQKENIIDESGMPKERFSAEFPKEGPSILRIQQVVRGDSAAYFCASSPTGLAYYEQYFGPGTRLTVT.